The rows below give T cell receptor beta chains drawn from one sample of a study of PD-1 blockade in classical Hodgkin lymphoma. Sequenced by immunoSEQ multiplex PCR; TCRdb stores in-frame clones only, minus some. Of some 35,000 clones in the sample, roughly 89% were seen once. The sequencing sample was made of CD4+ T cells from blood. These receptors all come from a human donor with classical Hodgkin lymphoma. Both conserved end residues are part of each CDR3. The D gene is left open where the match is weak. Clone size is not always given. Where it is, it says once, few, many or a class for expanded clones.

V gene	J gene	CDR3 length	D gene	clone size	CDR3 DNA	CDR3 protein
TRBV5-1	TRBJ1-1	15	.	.	TGCGCCAGCAGCTTGGGAAGGGCCTGGGACACTGAAGCTTTCTTT	CASSLGRAWDTEAFF
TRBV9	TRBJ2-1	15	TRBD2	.	TGTGCCAGCAGCGTACGGGCGGGACTAAATGTAGAGCAGTTCTTC	CASSVRAGLNVEQFF
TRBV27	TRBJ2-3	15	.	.	TGTGCCAGCAGTTTATACCAGCGTGCGACAGATACGCAGTATTTT	CASSLYQRATDTQYF
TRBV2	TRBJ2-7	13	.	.	TGTGCCAGCAGTGACGGCAGGGGCTACGAGCAGTACTTC	CASSDGRGYEQYF
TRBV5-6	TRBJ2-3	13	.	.	TGTGCCAGCAGCTTGTTATCTGGAGATACGCAGTATTTT	CASSLLSGDTQYF
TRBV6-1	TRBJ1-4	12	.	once	TGTGCCAGCAGTGAAAGGGGGGAAAAACTGTTTTTT	CASSERGEKLFF
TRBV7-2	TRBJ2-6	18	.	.	TGTGCCAGCAGCTTAGCGTTAATGGGGGCAGCTGGGGCCAACGTCCTGACTTTC	CASSLALMGAAGANVLTF
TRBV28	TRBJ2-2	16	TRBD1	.	TGTGCCAGCAGCGGGACAGCTATATCGAACACCGGGGAGCTGTTTTTT	CASSGTAISNTGELFF
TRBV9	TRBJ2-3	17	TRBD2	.	TGTGCCAGCAGCTCACGAGCCGGGACTAGCGGCACAGATACGCAGTATTTT	CASSSRAGTSGTDTQYF
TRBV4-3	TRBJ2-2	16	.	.	TGCGCCAGCAGCCAAGAGGAGGGGCCCTACACCGGGGAGCTGTTTTTT	CASSQEEGPYTGELFF
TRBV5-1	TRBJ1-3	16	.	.	TGCGCCAGCAGCTTGAATCGGGGGAAGTCTGGAAACACCATATATTTT	CASSLNRGKSGNTIYF
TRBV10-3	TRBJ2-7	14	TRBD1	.	TGTGCCATCAGTGAGCCGACAGGGGGCTGGGAGCAGTACTTC	CAISEPTGGWEQYF
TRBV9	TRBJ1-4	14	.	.	TGTGCCAGCAGCGTGGGGCAGGGAGGGGAAAAACTGTTTTTT	CASSVGQGGEKLFF
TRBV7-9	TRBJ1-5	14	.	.	TGTGCCAGCAGCTTACAGGGACTAGGGGAGCCCCAGCATTTT	CASSLQGLGEPQHF
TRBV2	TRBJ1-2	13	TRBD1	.	TGTGCCAGTACGGACAGGGGGGCGAGTGGCTACACCTTC	CASTDRGASGYTF
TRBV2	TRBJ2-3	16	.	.	TGTGCCAGCAGTGATCCCGCCGACTTAATTTCAGATACGCAGTATTTT	CASSDPADLISDTQYF
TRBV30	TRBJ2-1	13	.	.	TGTGCCTGGAGATTCGGCTCCTACAATGAGCAGTTCTTC	CAWRFGSYNEQFF
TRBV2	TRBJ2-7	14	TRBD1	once	TGTGCCGTTACTCCGGGACAGGGGATCCTCGAGCAGTACTTC	CAVTPGQGILEQYF
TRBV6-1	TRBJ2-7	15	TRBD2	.	TGTGCCAGCAGTGTCGGGGGGACCAAGTCCTACGAGCAGTACTTC	CASSVGGTKSYEQYF
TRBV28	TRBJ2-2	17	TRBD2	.	TGTGCCAGCAGTTTGCCCGGACTAGCGGGAGAGAAAGGGGAGCTGTTTTTT	CASSLPGLAGEKGELFF
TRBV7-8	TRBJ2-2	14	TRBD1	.	TGTGCCAGCCGGACAGGGACGAACACCGGGGAGCTGTTTTTT	CASRTGTNTGELFF
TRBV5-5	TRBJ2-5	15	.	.	TGTGCCAGCAGCTTGGGGCCCTCGGGGCGACAGACCCAGTACTTC	CASSLGPSGRQTQYF
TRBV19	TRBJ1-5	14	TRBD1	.	TGTGCCAGTAGGGGGGACAGCCTCAATCAGCCCCAGCATTTT	CASRGDSLNQPQHF